The source of this T cell receptor beta chain is a study of OX40 agonist ivuxolimab in advanced cancers. Whole-study context: Enrollees could have had prior anti-PD-1, anti-PD-L1 or anti-CTLA-4 therapy, which about 42% had received. Study-level results: Circulating CD4+ and CD8+ T cells showed clonal expansion by week 6 at 0.1 to 3.0 mg/kg. Patients who responded partially at 0.1-3.0 mg/kg showed clonal expansion ranking among the lowest. Compared with CD4+, CD8+ T cells on average had more expanded clones.

For this clone: Its antigen is not known.

The CDR3 loop spans 12 amino acids. Germline V CDR1 and CDR2: LGHNT, FRNRAP. Between the trimmed V and J ends, which lost 6 bases and 2 bases, there was a span of 5 bases. Profiling relied on immunoSEQ multiplex PCR, and the TCRdb table lists in-frame clones only, not all of them. The sample comprises 58,000 or so clones, about 80% of which are singletons, and 4% to 5.5% rests with the top ten. The receptor's source is an adult with an advanced solid tumor such as melanoma, head and neck, liver or kidney cancer. Sequencing was performed on CD4+ or CD8+ T cells sorted from blood, taken in a trial of the OX40 agonist ivuxolimab. The genes are TRBV12-5 and TRBJ2-1, with D uncertain. The CDR3 DNA sequence: TGTGCTAGTGGCACAGCCTACAATGAGCAGTTCTTC. It translates to CASGTAYNEQFF.